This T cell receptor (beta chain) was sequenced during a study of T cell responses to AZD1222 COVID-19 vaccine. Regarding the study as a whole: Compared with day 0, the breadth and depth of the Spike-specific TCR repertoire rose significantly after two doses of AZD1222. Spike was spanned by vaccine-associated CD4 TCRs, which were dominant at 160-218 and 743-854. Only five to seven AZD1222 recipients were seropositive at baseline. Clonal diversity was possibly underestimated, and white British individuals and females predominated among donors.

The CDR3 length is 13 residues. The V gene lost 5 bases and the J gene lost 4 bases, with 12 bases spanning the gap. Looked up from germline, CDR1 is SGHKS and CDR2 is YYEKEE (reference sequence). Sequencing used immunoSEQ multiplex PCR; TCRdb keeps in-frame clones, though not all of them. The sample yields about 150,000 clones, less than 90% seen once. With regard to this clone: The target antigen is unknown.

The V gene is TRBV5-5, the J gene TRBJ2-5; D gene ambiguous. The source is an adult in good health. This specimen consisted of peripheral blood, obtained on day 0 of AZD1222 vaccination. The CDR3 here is CASRTNTGETQYF. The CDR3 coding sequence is TGTGCCAGCAGAACCAACACGGGAGAGACCCAGTACTTC.